The present T cell receptor (beta chain) was sequenced within a study of cytomegalovirus exposure and HLA in healthy donors. Study findings and constraints: What TCR beta sequences reportedly achieved was accurate prediction of HLA-A and HLA-B alleles in most subjects.

Amplification used 60 Vbeta primers and 13 Jbeta primers. Produced via immunoSEQ multiplex PCR; TCRdb's table is partial and in-frame only. This sample yields 90,000 to 150,000 clones, of which about 78% are seen a single time; approximately 12% belongs to the top ten. Comment on this clone: Its target is not known.

This receptor was identified in a woman aged 40 to 50 in good health and CMV-seropositive. Material: PBMCs.

CDR3 nucleotides: TGTGCCAGCACTACCACAGGAGAGTCCTACAATGAGCAGTTCTTC. Its protein is CASTTTGESYNEQFF. The genes are TRBV5-8 and TRBJ2-1; D possibly corresponds to TRBD1 (5 bases). The CDR3 is 15 residues long. The germline V and J ends were trimmed by 6 bases and 1 base, with 14 bases remaining between them. The germline V gene has CDR1 SGHTS and CDR2 YDEGEE.